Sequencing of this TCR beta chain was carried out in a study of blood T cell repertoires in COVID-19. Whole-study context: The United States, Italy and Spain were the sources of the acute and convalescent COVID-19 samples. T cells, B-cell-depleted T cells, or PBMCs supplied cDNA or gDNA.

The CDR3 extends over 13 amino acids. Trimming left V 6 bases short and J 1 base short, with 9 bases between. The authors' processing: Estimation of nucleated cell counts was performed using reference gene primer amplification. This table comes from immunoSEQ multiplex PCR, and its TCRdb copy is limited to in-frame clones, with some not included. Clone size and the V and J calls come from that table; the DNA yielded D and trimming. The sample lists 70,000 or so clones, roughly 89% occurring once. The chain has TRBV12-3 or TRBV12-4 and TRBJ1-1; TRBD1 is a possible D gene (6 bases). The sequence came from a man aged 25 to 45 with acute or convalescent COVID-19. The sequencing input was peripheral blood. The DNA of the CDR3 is TGTGCCAGCAGCCTACAGGGGAACACTGAAGCTTTCTTT. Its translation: CASSLQGNTEAFF.